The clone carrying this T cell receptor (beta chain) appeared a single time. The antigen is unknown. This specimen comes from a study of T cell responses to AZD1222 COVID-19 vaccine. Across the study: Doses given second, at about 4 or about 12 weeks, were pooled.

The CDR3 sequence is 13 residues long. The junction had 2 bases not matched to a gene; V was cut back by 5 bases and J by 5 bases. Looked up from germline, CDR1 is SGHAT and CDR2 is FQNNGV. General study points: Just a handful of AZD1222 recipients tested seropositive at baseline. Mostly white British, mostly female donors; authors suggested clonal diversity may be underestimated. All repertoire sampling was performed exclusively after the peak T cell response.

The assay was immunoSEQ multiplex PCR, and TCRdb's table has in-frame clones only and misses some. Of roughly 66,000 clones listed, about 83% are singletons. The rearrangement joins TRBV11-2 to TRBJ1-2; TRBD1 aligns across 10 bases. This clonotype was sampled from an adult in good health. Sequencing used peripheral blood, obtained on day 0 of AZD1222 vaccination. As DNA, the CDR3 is TGTGCCAGCAGCCCGGGACAGGGGTATGGCTACACCTTC. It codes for CASSPGQGYGYTF.